This TCR beta chain derives from a study of cytomegalovirus exposure and HLA in healthy donors. Study-level results: Later on, a genetic analysis was performed. It linked a missense variant in DCLRE1C with V- and J-gene trimming of TCR beta.

The PCR made use of 60 Vbeta and 13 Jbeta primers. The protocol was immunoSEQ multiplex PCR, while the TCRdb copy is restricted to in-frame clones and leaves out a portion. The sample holds around 170,000 clones, 80% to 85% seen once. Per germline, CDR1 MNHNS and CDR2 SASEGT. The CDR3 runs to 13 residues. V was clipped by 3 bases and J by 2 bases, with 8 bases between them. Comments on this clone: As yet, its antigen is unknown.

The source material was PBMCs. This clonotype was sampled from a man between 35 and 55 years old in good health and CMV-seropositive. V and J are TRBV6-1 and TRBJ2-7, with a tentative D call TRBD2 (5 bases). CDR3 residues: CASSEAGTYEQYF. DNA of the CDR3: TGTGCCAGCAGTGAGGCGGGCACCTACGAGCAGTACTTC.